The clone carrying this T cell receptor beta chain is a singleton in its sample. Its specificity is unknown. This CDR3 has 18 residues. Germline V gives CDR1 SGHTA, CDR2 FQGTGA. Trimming removed 2 bases from V and 0 bases from J, with 20 bases in between. This entry belongs to a study of T-cell memory formation after mild COVID-19. Whole-study findings and limits: Cross-reactive memory appears to have joined, as suggested by some responding clones showing up in pre-infection memory.

A 5'RACE reaction primed in the constant segment made cDNA libraries of TCR alpha and TCR beta, and these carried sample barcodes and UMIs. TCRdb independently ran MiXCR on the 5' RACE reads; one entry per CDR3 protein. The sample includes some 450,000 distinct CDR3 sequences, roughly 18% of them seen just once. This rearrangement joins TRBV7-3 to TRBJ2-7; D may be TRBD1 or TRBD2 (5 bases each). This clonotype was sampled from a young man who had mild COVID-19 (a few samples of this study predate the infection). Cell type and time point are not known. Material for sequencing was PBMCs or a T cell subset sorted from them (not recorded which). The CDR3 nucleotides are TGTGCCAGCAGCTTAGGGGCTGTGGGAGAGGACACCTCCTACGAGCAGTACTTC. Residues: CASSLGAVGEDTSYEQYF. The variable domain in full, completed from reference TRBV7-3 and TRBJ2-7, reads GAGVSQTPSNKVTEKGKYVELRCDPISGHTALYWYRQSLGQGPEFLIYFQGTGAADDSGLPNDRFFAVRPEGSVSTLKIQRTERGDSAVYLCASSLGAVGEDTSYEQYFGPGTRLTVT.